This TCR beta chain is from a study of technical replicates of blood from a handful of donors. Per germline, CDR1 SEHNR and CDR2 FQNEAQ (reference sequence). Trimming took off 0 bases at V and 7 bases at J, with 10 bases between the two ends. CDR3 size: 13 residues. Using immunoSEQ multiplex PCR, the repertoire was profiled, and TCRdb retains in-frame clones only, with some absent. The sample consists of tens of thousands of clones, around 94% of them appearing once. Sequencing was carried out using T cells isolated from PBMCs. The source is a human donor in good health. The V call is TRBV7-9, the J call TRBJ2-7; the D gene is possibly TRBD2 (6 bases). CDR3: CASSLAVAGEQYF. The CDR3 DNA is TGTGCCAGCAGCTTAGCGGTGGCGGGAGAGCAGTACTTC.